The following is a TCR beta chain sequence with its context. Trimming cost V 1 base and J 3 bases, with 7 bases left between them. The CDR3 covers 13 residues. Germline CDR1 is SGHTA and CDR2 is FQGNSA. The data were taken from a study of blood T cell repertoires in COVID-19. Study overall: Material from acute and convalescent COVID-19 was sourced from the United States, Italy and Spain. From T cells, B-cell-depleted T cells, or PBMCs came the material, which was cDNA or gDNA.

As processed by the authors: Quantification of nucleated cells was approximated via reference gene primer amplification. The data were produced by immunoSEQ multiplex PCR, yet TCRdb's version contains in-frame clones alone and is incomplete. That table gives V, J and clone size, and the DNA gave D and trimming. The sample shows about 250,000 clones, roughly 80% of them seen only once. The sequenced sample was peripheral blood. The genes are TRBV7-2 and TRBJ2-7; D gene uncertain. This sequence was found in an elderly woman with acute or convalescent COVID-19. The CDR3 region has the DNA TGTGCCAGCAGCTTAGTCCCGTTCTACGAGCAGTACTTC. Encoded protein: CASSLVPFYEQYF. Variable domain in full (rest from reference TRBV7-2 and TRBJ2-7): GAGVSQSPSNKVTEKGKDVELRCDPISGHTALYWYRQSLGQGLEFLIYFQGNSAPDKSGLPSDRFSAERTGGSVSTLTIQRTQQEDSAVYLCASSLVPFYEQYFGPGTRLTVT.